These 7 T cell receptor beta chains originate from one sample sequenced in a study of long-term antiretroviral therapy in people with HIV. A v3.0 immunoSEQ assay was performed at survey level. The protocol was immunoSEQ multiplex PCR, while the TCRdb copy is restricted to in-frame clones and leaves out a portion. The sample consists of about 26,000 clones, approximately 90% of them appearing once. The sample here was unsorted PBMCs, taken more than 2.6 years after starting antiretroviral therapy. These receptors came from a middle-aged man with HIV.

V and J are TRBV7-2 and TRBJ2-5, with 7 bases aligning to TRBD2. The J call may be in error: the DNA end matches TRBJ2-7 better. The length of the CDR3 is 14 residues. Germline CDR1 and CDR2: SGHTA and FQGNSA. The CDR3 DNA follows: TGTGCCAGCACCCAGTTAGCGGGTACCTACGAGCAGTACTTC. Its translation is CASTQLAGTYEQYF.

The rearrangement uses TRBV5-1 and TRBJ1-3; D is unresolved. This CDR3 is 14 amino acids long. Trimming took off 5 bases at V and 0 bases at J, with 9 bases between the two ends. In germline, CDR1 is SGHRS, CDR2 YFSETQ. The CDR3: CASSPWISGNTIYF. CDR3 DNA: TGCGCCAGCAGTCCATGGATCTCTGGAAACACCATATATTTT.

J is TRBJ1-6 and V is TRBV6-5; no reliable D call. From germline, CDR1 is MNHEY and CDR2 SVGAGI. V was clipped by 6 bases and J by 0 bases, with 6 bases between them. This CDR3 has 14 residues. CDR3 sequence (DNA): TGTGCCAGCAGACGGAGCTCCTATAATTCACCCCTCCACTTT. It is translated as CASRRSSYNSPLHF.

Here the CDR3 reads CASSPGLAGTDTQYF. DNA for the CDR3: TGCGCCAGCAGCCCAGGACTAGCTGGCACAGATACGCAGTATTTT. The genes are TRBV4-1 and TRBJ2-3; 8 bases are shared with TRBD2. With 4 bases clipped from V and 1 base from J, the junction kept 4 bases outside the gene matches. This CDR3 has 15 residues. The V gene's germline CDR1 is MGHRA and CDR2 YSYEKL.

The chain couples TRBV5-6 to TRBJ2-5, with 8 bases that match TRBD2. The V gene end was trimmed by 0 bases and the J gene end by 4 bases; junction bases not matched to a gene: 2. The CDR3 consists of 14 residues. From germline, CDR1 is SGHDT and CDR2 YYEEEE. The CDR3 nucleotides are TGTGCCAGCAGCTTGGCCGGGGGGGGAGAGACCCAGTACTTC. Amino acids: CASSLAGGGETQYF.

The rearrangement joins TRBV2 to TRBJ2-7, with D hard to call. Trimming pared 6 bases from V and 3 bases from J, leaving 6 bases between. The CDR3 runs 11 residues. Germline V lookup: CDR1 SNHLY, CDR2 FYNNEI. The CDR3 sequence is CASRDNYEQYF. The CDR3 nucleotides read TGTGCCAGCAGAGACAACTACGAGCAGTACTTC. The full variable domain, rest sourced from reference TRBV2 and TRBJ2-7, is EPEVTQTPSHQVTQMGQEVILRCVPISNHLYFYWYRQILGQKVEFLVSFYNNEISEKSEIFDDQFSVERPDGSNFTLKIRSTKLEDSAMYFCASRDNYEQYFGPGTRLTVT.

The chain is built from TRBV27 and TRBJ2-7; TRBD2 aligns across 9 bases. The CDR3 runs to 14 residues. Germline assignment: CDR1 MNHEY and CDR2 SMNVEV (reference sequence). Here the CDR3 reads CVSSSSSGTHEQYF. For the CDR3, the DNA is TGTGTCTCCAGCAGCTCTAGCGGGACCCACGAGCAGTACTTC.